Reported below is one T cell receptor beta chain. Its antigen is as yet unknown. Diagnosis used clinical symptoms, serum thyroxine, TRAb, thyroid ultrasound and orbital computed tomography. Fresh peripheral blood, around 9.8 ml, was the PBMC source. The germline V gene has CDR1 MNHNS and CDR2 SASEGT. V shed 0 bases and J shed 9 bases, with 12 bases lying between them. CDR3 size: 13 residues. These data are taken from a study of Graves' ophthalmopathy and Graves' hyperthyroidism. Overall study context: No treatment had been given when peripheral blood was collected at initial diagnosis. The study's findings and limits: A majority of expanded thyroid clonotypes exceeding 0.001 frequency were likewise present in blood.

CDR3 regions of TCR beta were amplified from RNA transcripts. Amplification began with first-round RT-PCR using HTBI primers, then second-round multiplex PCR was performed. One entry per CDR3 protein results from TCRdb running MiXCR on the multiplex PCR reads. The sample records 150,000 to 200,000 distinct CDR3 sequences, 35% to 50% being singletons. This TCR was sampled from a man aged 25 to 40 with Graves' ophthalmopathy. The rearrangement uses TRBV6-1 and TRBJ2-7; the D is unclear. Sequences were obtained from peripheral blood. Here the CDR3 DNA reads TGTGCCAGCAGTGAAGCTCAAGGGCTCGGGCAGTACTTC. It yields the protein CASSEAQGLGQYF.